This T cell receptor (beta chain) came from a study of blood T cell repertoires in COVID-19. As for the study in general: COVID-19 samples from acute and convalescent phases originated in the United States, Italy and Spain. Sample material is recorded as cDNA or gDNA derived from T cells, B-cell-depleted T cells, or PBMCs.

Sequencing was performed with immunoSEQ multiplex PCR; in TCRdb, only in-frame clones are kept and a portion is missing. The table lists a few hundred thousand clones, about nine tenths of them singletons. Germline CDR1 reads SNHLY; CDR2 reads FYNNEI. With 2 bases clipped from V and 15 bases from J, the junction kept 9 bases outside the gene matches. CDR3 length equals 14 residues. The receptor comes from a woman aged 50 to 60 with COVID-19, enrolled during active disease. Source material: peripheral blood. The chain uses TRBV2 and TRBJ2-1; TRBD2 aligns across 11 bases. CDR3 nucleotides: TGTGCCAGCAGTGAATCAGAGACTAGCGGGGACCGGTTCTTC. It translates to CASSESETSGDRFF.